Included here is one TCR beta chain sequence, with context. The time point denotes: pretreatment peripheral blood. With V trimmed by 5 bases and J by 5 bases, 8 bases remained unmatched. This CDR3 spans 15 amino acids. The V gene's germline CDR1 is SGHNT and CDR2 YENEEA. This sample was included in a study of PD-L1 blockade in urothelial cancer. The method was immunoSEQ multiplex PCR; TCRdb's version includes in-frame clones alone and lacks a portion of them. The sample records over 65,000 clones, roughly nine tenths being singletons. The V and J genes are TRBV11-3 and TRBJ2-2; 7 bases match TRBD2. The sequencing here drew on PBMCs, taken around atezolizumab (anti-PD-L1) treatment. This receptor was identified in a man between 65 and 85 years old with urothelial cancer. The CDR3 bases are TGTGCCAGCAGCGGGAGGGGAGTGAGTACCGGGGAGCTGTTTTTT. This gives the protein CASSGRGVSTGELFF.